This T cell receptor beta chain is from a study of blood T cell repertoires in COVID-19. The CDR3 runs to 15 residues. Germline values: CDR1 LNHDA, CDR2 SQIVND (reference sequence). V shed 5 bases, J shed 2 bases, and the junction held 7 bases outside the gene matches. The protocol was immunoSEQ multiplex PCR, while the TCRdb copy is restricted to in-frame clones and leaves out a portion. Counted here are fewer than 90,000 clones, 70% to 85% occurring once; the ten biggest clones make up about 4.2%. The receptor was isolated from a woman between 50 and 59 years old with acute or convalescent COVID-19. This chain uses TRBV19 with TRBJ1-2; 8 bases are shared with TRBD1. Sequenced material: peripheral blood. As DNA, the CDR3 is TGTGCCAGTAGTCCCCGGGCAGGGGGCAACTATGGCTACACCTTC. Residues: CASSPRAGGNYGYTF.